This note documents a single T cell receptor beta chain sequence. The antigen remains undetermined. The V gene end was trimmed by 2 bases and the J gene end by 10 bases; junction bases not matched to a gene: 14. In germline, CDR1 is MNHNY, CDR2 SVGAGI (reference sequence). CDR3 size: 16 residues. Using immunoSEQ multiplex PCR, the repertoire was profiled, and TCRdb retains in-frame clones only, with some absent. The sample records about 120,000 clones, 88% being singletons. These data are taken from a study of cytomegalovirus exposure and HLA in healthy donors. General study points: As confirmed in vitro, three CMV-associated chains were specific for CMV antigens.

From the roughly 120-subject validation cohort, which was separate from the roughly 690-subject first cohort, the donors were drawn. The sequenced material came from PBMCs. This clonotype was sampled from a young man in good health and CMV-seropositive. This sequence joins TRBV6-6 and TRBJ1-5, with TRBD1 matching over 7 bases. The CDR3 spells CASSYTGTASGGPQHF. In DNA, the CDR3 is TGTGCCAGCAGTTACACCGGGACAGCTTCGGGTGGTCCCCAGCATTTT.